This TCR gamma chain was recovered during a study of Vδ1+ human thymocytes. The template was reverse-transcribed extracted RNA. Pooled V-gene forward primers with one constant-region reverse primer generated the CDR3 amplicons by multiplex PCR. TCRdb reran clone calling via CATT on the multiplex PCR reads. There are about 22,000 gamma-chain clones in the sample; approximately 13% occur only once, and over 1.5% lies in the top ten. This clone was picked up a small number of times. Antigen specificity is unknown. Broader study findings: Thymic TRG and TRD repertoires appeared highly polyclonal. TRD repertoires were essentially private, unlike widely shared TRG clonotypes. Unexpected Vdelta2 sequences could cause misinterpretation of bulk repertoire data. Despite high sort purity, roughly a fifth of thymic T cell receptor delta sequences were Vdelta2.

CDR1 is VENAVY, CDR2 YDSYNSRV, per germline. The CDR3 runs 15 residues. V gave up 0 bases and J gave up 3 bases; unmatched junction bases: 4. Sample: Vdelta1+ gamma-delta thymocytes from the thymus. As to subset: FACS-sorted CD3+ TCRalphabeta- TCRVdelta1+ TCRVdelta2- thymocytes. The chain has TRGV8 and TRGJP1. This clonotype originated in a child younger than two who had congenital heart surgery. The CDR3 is CATWDRWSTGWFKIF. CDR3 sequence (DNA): TGTGCCACCTGGGATAGGTGGTCCACTGGTTGGTTCAAGATATTT.